Presented here are 18 T cell receptor beta chains from one specimen sequenced in a study of T-cell reconstitution after alpha-beta-depleted transplantation in children. Unique molecular identifiers tagged the TCRbeta library. TCRdb reprocessed the PCR reads via MiXCR and lists one record per CDR3 protein. In the table there are about 300,000 distinct CDR3 sequences, about 9.4% of which are singletons. Material: PBMCs, obtained before TCRalphabeta/CD19-depleted stem cell transplant. The receptors stem from a boy under three years old with acute myeloid leukemia, due to receive a stem cell transplant.

At least ten counts were recorded for this clonotype. V gene TRBV5-1 combines with J gene TRBJ2-3, with TRBD2 as a possible D gene (7 bases). V lost 1 base and J lost 4, with 16 bases in between. The CDR3 is 16 amino acids. The germline V gene encodes CDR1 SGHRS and CDR2 YFSETQ. CDR3 nucleotides: TGCGCCAGCAGCTTGTTGGGGGGGCCGGGCGCAGATACGCAGTATTTT. This encodes CASSLLGGPGADTQYF.

This clonotype has a count of ten or more. J is TRBJ2-3 and V is TRBV5-1; no clear D gene. There are 13 residues in the CDR3. The germline gives CDR1 SGHRS, CDR2 YFSETQ. With 3 bases removed from V and 6 bases from J, the gap between germline ends came to 11 bases. CDR3 amino acids: CASSSTRIDTQYF. Here the CDR3 DNA reads TGCGCCAGCAGCTCTACCAGGATTGATACGCAGTATTTT. The full variable domain, rest sourced from reference TRBV5-1 and TRBJ2-3, is KAGVTQTPRYLIKTRGQQVTLSCSPISGHRSVSWYQQTPGQGLQFLFEYFSETQRNKGNFPGRFSGRQFSNSRSEMNVSTLELGDSALYLCASSSTRIDTQYFGPGTRLTVL.

The chain has TRBV28 and TRBJ1-2; 7 bases match TRBD1. Germline V lookup: CDR1 MDHEN, CDR2 SYDVKM. The V and J ends lost 5 bases and 5 bases, in that order; junction bases with no gene match: 20. The CDR3 is made up of 18 amino acids. CDR3 DNA sequence: TGTGCCAGCAGTCCATCGGCGCGGACAGGCTCGGGGATGTATGGCTACACCTTC. Translated: CASSPSARTGSGMYGYTF.

In this sample, this clonotype turned up a few times. V usage is TRBV7-9 and J usage is TRBJ2-1, with 10 positions matching TRBD1. CDR1 is SEHNR, CDR2 FQNEAQ, per germline (reference sequence). V gave up 5 bases and J gave up 7 bases; unmatched junction bases: 8. The CDR3 sequence is 15 residues long. The CDR3 region is CASSADRGLWNEQFF. The CDR3, as DNA: TGTGCCAGCAGCGCCGACAGGGGGCTTTGGAATGAGCAGTTCTTC. The full variable domain, with the rest looked up from reference TRBV7-9 and TRBJ2-1, is DTGVSQNPRHKITKRGQNVTFRCDPISEHNRLYWYRQTLGQGPEFLTYFQNEAQLEKSRLLSDRFSAERPKGSFSTLEIQRTEQGDSAMYLCASSADRGLWNEQFFGPGTRLTVL.

V is TRBV29-1 and J is TRBJ2-3; 7 nucleotides match TRBD2. Germline loops: CDR1 SQVTM, CDR2 ANQGSEA. This CDR3 region has 13 residues. V lost 5 bases, J lost 2 bases, and 4 bases stayed unmatched. This chain's CDR3 is CSVSLAATDTQYF. DNA for the CDR3: TGCAGCGTTTCTCTAGCGGCCACAGATACGCAGTATTTT.

The chain couples TRBV12-3 or TRBV12-4 to TRBJ2-2, with a weak D call TRBD2 (5 bases). V lost 7 bases, J lost 0 bases, and 15 bases lay in between. The CDR3 contains 16 residues. Written as DNA, the CDR3 is TGTGCCAGCAAAATCCAGCGGCTTCCGAACACCGGGGAGCTGTTTTTT. It yields the protein CASKIQRLPNTGELFF.

This clonotype was found many times. The CDR3 nucleotides read TGTGCCAGCAGCCGGGGACAGGAAGAGACCCAGTACTTC. Translation: CASSRGQEETQYF. This chain uses TRBV11-2 with TRBJ2-5; 8 nucleotides agree with TRBD1. The CDR3 covers 13 residues. Germline CDR1 reads SGHAT; CDR2 reads FQNNGV. V gave up 5 bases and J gave up 3 bases; unmatched junction bases: 2.

This clonotype has a count of ten or more. V usage is TRBV5-4 and J usage is TRBJ2-7, with 7 bases matching TRBD1. Germline-derived CDR1 and CDR2 are SGHNT and YYREEE (reference sequence). The CDR3 is made up of 14 amino acids. Germline trimming cut 4 bases from V and 2 bases from J; bases unmatched to any gene: 6. CDR3 coding DNA: TGTGCCAGCAGCCCGAGACAGGGTCCCTACGAGCAGTACTTC. It codes for CASSPRQGPYEQYF.

CDR3 in amino acids: CASSSTGTLEPQHF. CDR3 DNA sequence: TGTGCCAGCAGTTCTACCGGGACCCTGGAGCCCCAGCATTTT. This chain connects TRBV28 to TRBJ1-5, with a tentative D call TRBD1 (5 bases). CDR3 length: 14 amino acids. V was clipped by 4 bases and J by 8 bases, with 15 bases between them. Germline CDR1 MDHEN, CDR2 SYDVKM.

The V call is TRBV7-2, the J call TRBJ2-7; no firm D call. CDR1 and CDR2 from the germline V gene are SGHTA and FQGNSA. The V and J ends lost 5 bases and 8 bases respectively, with 22 bases between them. The CDR3 is 15 amino acids. CDR3 in amino acids: CASSLQRSLRSQQYF. CDR3 nucleotide sequence: TGTGCCAGCAGCCTACAAAGGAGCCTGAGATCCCAGCAGTACTTC.

This clonotype appeared many times. The CDR3 sequence is CASSVGTGRNNQPQHF. Written as DNA, the CDR3 is TGTGCCAGCAGTGTCGGGACAGGGAGGAACAATCAGCCCCAGCATTTT. The chain couples TRBV27 to TRBJ1-5; 9 bases match TRBD1. The CDR3 has 16 amino acids. Germline trimming cut 5 bases from V and 3 bases from J; bases unmatched to any gene: 8. Germline values: CDR1 MNHEY, CDR2 SMNVEV (reference sequence).

This clonotype came up many times. The rearrangement joins TRBV20-1 to TRBJ1-2, with 9 bases matching TRBD1. This CDR3 comprises 15 residues. CDR1 is DFQATT, CDR2 SNEGSKA, per germline (reference sequence). V shed 7 bases, J shed 0 bases, and the junction held 9 bases outside the gene matches. As DNA, the CDR3 is TGCAGTGTAGGGACAGGGACCCTCTCTAACTATGGCTACACCTTC. Translated, it gives CSVGTGTLSNYGYTF.

This clonotype showed up just a few times. The chain uses TRBV5-5 and TRBJ1-4, with 9 positions matching TRBD1. Germline assignment: CDR1 SGHKS and CDR2 YYEKEE (reference sequence). CDR3 size: 17 residues. Trimming took 4 bases from V and 3 from J; bases not matched to a gene: 10. This CDR3 reads CASSPQGARSANEKLFF. The CDR3 DNA is TGTGCCAGCAGCCCACAGGGGGCGCGGTCCGCTAATGAAAAACTGTTTTTT.

This clonotype was observed a few times. The gene calls are TRBV28 and TRBJ2-7; D is unresolved. The ends were cut back, 6 bases at V and 1 base at J, with 10 bases in the middle. CDR1 is MDHEN, CDR2 SYDVKM, per germline. The CDR3 is 13 residues long. CDR3 DNA sequence: TGTGCCAGCAGCTTTCCAGAGTCCTACGAGCAGTACTTC. Its translation: CASSFPESYEQYF.

This clonotype was recorded many times. This chain uses TRBV7-2 with TRBJ1-5; D is uncertain. CDR1 SGHTA and CDR2 FQGNSA come from the germline V gene. The CDR3 is made up of 12 amino acids. Trimming stripped 1 base from V and 6 bases from J, with 4 bases between. The chain's CDR3 is CASSLDGQPQHF. In DNA form, the CDR3 reads TGTGCCAGCAGCTTAGATGGTCAGCCCCAGCATTTT.

The table lists this clonotype with many counts. The V and J genes are TRBV14 and TRBJ2-6; no definite D call. Germline values: CDR1 SGHDN, CDR2 FVKESK. Trimming took off 4 bases at V and 0 bases at J, with 13 bases between the two ends. The CDR3 has 17 residues. The CDR3 region has the DNA TGTGCCAGCAGCCGGGGTACTATATACTCTGGGGCCAACGTCCTGACTTTC. Amino acid sequence: CASSRGTIYSGANVLTF.

Only a few counts were recorded for this clonotype. The gene calls are TRBV10-3 and TRBJ1-1, with TRBD1 as a possible D gene (6 bases). Germline V gene data show CDR1 as ENHRY and CDR2 as SYGVKD. Trimming cost V 0 bases and J 4 bases, with 12 bases left between them. There are 15 residues in the CDR3. The DNA of the CDR3 is TGTGCCATCAGTGAGTCGAACAGGGTGGGCACTGAAGCTTTCTTT. It encodes CAISESNRVGTEAFF.

This clonotype was counted ten times or more. The rearrangement uses TRBV28 and TRBJ2-3; D remains unclear. There are 13 residues in the CDR3. The V gene lost 8 bases and the J gene lost 0 bases, with 9 bases spanning the gap. CDR1 is MDHEN, CDR2 SYDVKM, per germline. The CDR3 DNA is TGTGCCAGCGGGGAAGCGAGCACAGATACGCAGTATTTT. It translates to CASGEASTDTQYF.